These 22 T cell receptor beta chains were all obtained from the same sample, sequenced in a study of blood T cell repertoires in COVID-19. Profiling relied on immunoSEQ multiplex PCR, and the TCRdb table lists in-frame clones only, not all of them. The profile shows some 190,000 clones, more than 80% of them singletons. The sequenced sample consisted of peripheral blood. The receptor source for this set is a woman older than 75 with COVID-19, enrolled during active disease.

This clone has a single count. The chain links TRBV4-2 to TRBJ1-5; D gene unclear. Germline V gives CDR1 LGHNA, CDR2 YNFKEQ. Trimming left V 1 base short and J 2 bases short, with 12 bases between. This CDR3 region has 16 residues. In DNA, the CDR3 is TGTGCCAGCAGCCAAGCCGAGGGAGGAGGCAATCAGCCCCAGCATTTT. Translation gives CASSQAEGGGNQPQHF.

The J gene is TRBJ1-5, the V gene TRBV3-1 (or the pseudogene TRBV3-2), with 8 nucleotides matching TRBD1. CDR1 and CDR2 (germline): LGHDT, YNNKEL (reference sequence). The V segment lost 4 bases and the J segment 2 bases; nucleotides outside the gene matches: 4. The CDR3 covers 15 residues. The CDR3 here is CASSPTTGGNQPQHF. CDR3 DNA sequence: TGTGCCAGCAGCCCCACGACAGGGGGCAATCAGCCCCAGCATTTT.

The CDR3 bases are TGCGCCAGCAGCTCCTATACCCCCGACGAGCAGTACTTC. The encoded protein is CASSSYTPDEQYF. This chain joins TRBV5-1 and TRBJ2-7; D not certain. V lost 3 bases and J lost 5, with 12 bases in between. Per the germline V gene, CDR1 is SGHRS and CDR2 is YFSETQ. CDR3 length: 13 residues.

The chain has TRBV4-1 and TRBJ2-1; TRBD2 is a possible D gene (6 bases). V lost 1 base and J lost 6, with 13 bases in between. Germline-derived CDR1 and CDR2 are MGHRA and YSYEKL. This CDR3 comprises 15 residues. The CDR3 loop reads CASSQGWREGNEQFF. Written as DNA, the CDR3 is TGCGCCAGCAGCCAAGGGTGGAGGGAAGGCAATGAGCAGTTCTTC.

This sequence joins TRBV3-1 (or the pseudogene TRBV3-2) and TRBJ1-5, with D unresolved. Per the germline V gene, CDR1 is LGHDT and CDR2 is YNNKEL (reference sequence). The V end was cut by 5 bases, the J end by 6 bases, with 11 bases between. The CDR3 runs 13 residues. The CDR3 DNA sequence: TGTGCCAGCAGCTTTACAGATCGTCAGCCCCAGCATTTT. Translated: CASSFTDRQPQHF.

The rearrangement links TRBV7-9 to TRBJ2-7; 8 bases map to TRBD1. The CDR3 length is 15 residues. V was pared by 5 bases and J by 4 bases, with 10 bases of the junction left unmatched. The germline gives CDR1 SEHNR, CDR2 FQNEAQ (reference sequence). CDR3: CASSKNRGIKYEQYF. CDR3 sequence (DNA): TGTGCCAGCAGCAAAAACAGGGGGATCAAATACGAGCAGTACTTC. The whole variable domain, remainder taken from reference TRBV7-9 and TRBJ2-7, is DTGVSQNPRHKITKRGQNVTFRCDPISEHNRLYWYRQTLGQGPEFLTYFQNEAQLEKSRLLSDRFSAERPKGSFSTLEIQRTEQGDSAMYLCASSKNRGIKYEQYFGPGTRLTVT.

The chain links TRBV12-3 or TRBV12-4 to TRBJ2-3; D remains ambiguous. The CDR3 contains 12 residues. Trimming cost V 6 bases and J 6 bases, with 10 bases left between them. In DNA form, the CDR3 reads TGTGCCAGCAGCACACATTGGGATACGCAGTATTTT. Protein product: CASSTHWDTQYF.

The chain uses TRBV5-1 and TRBJ1-1; no definite D call. The ends were cut back, 7 bases at V and 3 bases at J, with 16 bases in the middle. The CDR3 sequence is 14 residues long. Looked up from germline, CDR1 is SGHRS and CDR2 is YFSETQ. CDR3 protein: CASHEGTRYTEAFF. CDR3 DNA: TGCGCCAGCCATGAGGGCACCCGGTACACTGAAGCTTTCTTT.

The J gene is TRBJ1-2, the V gene TRBV3-1 (or the pseudogene TRBV3-2); D not resolved. CDR3 size: 14 residues. Per the germline V gene, CDR1 is LGHDT and CDR2 is YNNKEL (reference sequence). V was trimmed by 1 base and J by 4 bases, leaving 10 bases between them. CDR3 coding DNA: TGTGCCAGCAGCCAAGCCGAGATTACCTATGGCTACACCTTC. It translates to CASSQAEITYGYTF.

The CDR3 region has the DNA TGCAGCGCGACATCTCAGGGGGGCATCTCTGAAGCTTTCTTT. Protein product: CSATSQGGISEAFF. This chain connects TRBV29-1 to TRBJ1-1, with 7 bases lining up with TRBD1. The V gene end was trimmed by 7 bases and the J gene end by 6 bases; junction bases not matched to a gene: 14. This CDR3 contains 14 residues. Germline V gene sequence: CDR1 SQVTM, CDR2 ANQGSEA.

The rearrangement links TRBV5-1 to TRBJ2-1, with 12 bases matching TRBD2. The germline gives CDR1 SGHRS, CDR2 YFSETQ. The J segment lost 7 bases and the V segment lost 8 bases, leaving 7 bases of the junction unmatched. The length of the CDR3 is 14 residues. The CDR3 DNA is TGCGCCAGTAATCTAGCGGGAGGGCAAAATGAGCAGTTCTTC. This gives the protein CASNLAGGQNEQFF.

The V and J genes are TRBV5-4 and TRBJ2-5; TRBD2 agrees at 12 bases. This CDR3 is 17 amino acids long. Germline assignment: CDR1 SGHNT and CDR2 YYREEE (reference sequence). Trimming at V came to 1 base and at J to 1 base, leaving 5 bases not matched to a gene. The CDR3 DNA reads as TGTGCCAGCAGCTTGTGGGCTAGCGGGGGGGGCCAAGAGACCCAGTACTTC. This codes for CASSLWASGGGQETQYF.

This clone has only a few counts. The V and J genes are TRBV7-2 and TRBJ2-4; possible D gene TRBD1, 6 bases. This CDR3 region has 16 residues. V was clipped by 1 base and J by 1 base, with 11 bases between them. CDR1 is SGHTA, CDR2 FQGNSA, per germline. DNA of the CDR3: TGTGCCAGCAGCTTAGTCGTGGGGGCCGCCAAAAACATTCAGTACTTC. Translation gives CASSLVVGAAKNIQYF.

A single count supports this clone. This sequence joins TRBV11-2 and TRBJ1-1; 7 bases agree with TRBD1. The CDR3 has 13 residues. In germline, CDR1 is SGHAT, CDR2 FQNNGV. J lost 5 bases, V lost 2 bases, and 2 bases had no gene match. The CDR3 here is CASSLTGETEAFF. The CDR3 DNA reads TGTGCCAGCAGCTTAACAGGGGAAACTGAAGCTTTCTTT. Using reference TRBV11-2 and TRBJ1-1 for the parts outside the CDR3, the full variable domain is EAGVAQSPRYKIIEKRQSVAFWCNPISGHATLYWYQQILGQGPKLLIQFQNNGVVDDSQLPKDRFSAERLKGVDSTLKIQPAKLEDSAVYLCASSLTGETEAFFGQGTRLTVV.

This clone was counted once. V gene TRBV5-4 combines with J gene TRBJ2-7, with 7 bases matching TRBD2. The CDR3 loop spans 13 amino acids. In germline, CDR1 is SGHNT, CDR2 YYREEE (reference sequence). V lost 2 bases, J lost 5 bases, and 4 bases stayed unmatched. The CDR3 loop is CASSLAGNHEQYF. The CDR3 region has the DNA TGTGCCAGCAGCTTAGCGGGAAACCACGAGCAGTACTTC.

The V gene is TRBV6-1, the J gene TRBJ2-1; no reliable D call. V was cut by 2 bases and J by 2 bases, with 10 bases left in between. The CDR3 sequence is 15 residues long. Germline loops: CDR1 MNHNS, CDR2 SASEGT. The CDR3 spells CASSEPWSPYNEQFF. The CDR3 region has the DNA TGTGCCAGCAGTGAACCCTGGAGCCCCTACAATGAGCAGTTCTTC.

The chain links TRBV19 to TRBJ1-6, with D uncertain. The CDR3 extends over 14 amino acids. The V gene's germline CDR1 is LNHDA and CDR2 SQIVND (reference sequence). V shed 1 base and J shed 8 bases, with 9 bases lying between them. CDR3 DNA: TGTGCCAGTAGTATAGGGAGCGGGGATTCACCCCTCCACTTT. Translated: CASSIGSGDSPLHF.

The gene calls are TRBV19 and TRBJ1-1; D is unclear. Germline lookup yields CDR1 LNHDA and CDR2 SQIVND (reference sequence). This CDR3 comprises 14 residues. V shed 7 bases and J shed 1 base, with 13 bases lying between them. DNA for the CDR3: TGTGCCAGTACGGCAGAGACAAGGAACACTGAAGCTTTCTTT. Protein: CASTAETRNTEAFF.

This rearrangement joins TRBV5-6 to TRBJ1-4; D is unresolved. V was clipped by 3 bases and J by 17 bases, with 20 bases between them. The CDR3 totals 13 residues. The germline CDR1 and CDR2 sequences are SGHDT and YYEEEE. The DNA for the CDR3 is TGTGCCAGCAGCTATCCAAGCGGAGCCTCCCAATTTTTT. It yields the protein CASSYPSGASQFF. The full variable domain, its missing parts supplied by reference TRBV5-6 and TRBJ1-4, is DAGVTQSPTHLIKTRGQQVTLRCSPKSGHDTVSWYQQALGQGPQFIFQYYEEEERQRGNFPDRFSGHQFPNYSSELNVNALLLGDSALYLCASSYPSGASQFFGSGTQLSVL.

V and J are TRBV20-1 and TRBJ2-5; D gene unclear. Trimming left V 5 bases short and J 1 base short, with 5 bases between. CDR3 length: 11 residues. Germline assignment: CDR1 DFQATT and CDR2 SNEGSKA (reference sequence). The CDR3 reads CSALSQETQYF. The CDR3 DNA reads as TGCAGTGCTCTTTCCCAAGAGACCCAGTACTTC.

The CDR3 DNA follows: TGTGCCAGCTCACCCTCGACAGGGGGCAATGGCTACACCTTC. Protein sequence: CASSPSTGGNGYTF. The chain employs TRBV18 and TRBJ1-2; TRBD1 aligns across 10 bases. The germline V gene has CDR1 KGHSH and CDR2 LQKENI. This CDR3 is built from 14 residues. The V gene end was trimmed by 3 bases and the J gene end by 6 bases; junction bases not matched to a gene: 4.

This chain connects TRBV25-1 to TRBJ1-1; possible D gene TRBD1, 6 bases. Trimming removed 6 bases at V and 4 bases at J, with 12 bases between. The CDR3 contains 13 residues. The germline V gene encodes CDR1 MGHDK and CDR2 SYGVNS. The DNA for the CDR3 is TGTGCCAGCAGAGAGAGGGGGAGCACTGAAGCTTTCTTT. Its translation is CASRERGSTEAFF.